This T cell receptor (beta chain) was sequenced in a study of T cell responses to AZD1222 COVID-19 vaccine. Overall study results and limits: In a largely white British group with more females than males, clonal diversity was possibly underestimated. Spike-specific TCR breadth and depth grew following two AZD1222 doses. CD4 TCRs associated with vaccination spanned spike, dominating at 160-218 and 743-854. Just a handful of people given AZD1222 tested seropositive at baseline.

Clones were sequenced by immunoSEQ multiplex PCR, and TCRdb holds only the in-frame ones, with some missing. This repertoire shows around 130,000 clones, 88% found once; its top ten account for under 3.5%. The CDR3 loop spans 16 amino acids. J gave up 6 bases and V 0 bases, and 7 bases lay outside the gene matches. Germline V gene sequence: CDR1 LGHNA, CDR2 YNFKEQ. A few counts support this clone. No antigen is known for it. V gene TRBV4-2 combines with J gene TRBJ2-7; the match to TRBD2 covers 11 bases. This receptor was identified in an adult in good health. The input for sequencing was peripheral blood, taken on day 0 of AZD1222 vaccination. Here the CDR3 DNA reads TGTGCCAGCAGCCAAGAACTAGCGGGAGCGCACGTCGAGCAGTACTTC. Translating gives CASSQELAGAHVEQYF.